This record covers a single TCR beta chain. The CDR3 totals 15 residues. V was shortened by 6 bases and J by 1 base, with 12 bases between the two germline ends. Germline V lookup: CDR1 MNHEY, CDR2 SVGAGI. This sample stems from a study of control samples from healthy donors and cancer patients. The table came from immunoSEQ multiplex PCR; TCRdb's copy has only in-frame clones and leaves some out. The sample yields some 130,000 clones, 85% to 95% seen once. The sequenced sample consisted of PBMCs. The sequence derives from a man aged 50 to 59 with head and neck cancer. This chain joins TRBV6-5 and TRBJ2-2; maybe TRBD2 (7 bases). CDR3 DNA sequence: TGTGCCAGCAGGTTAAGGGGGGGGAACACCGGGGAGCTGTTTTTT. Its protein is CASRLRGGNTGELFF.